These 4 T cell receptor beta chains came from one sample sequenced in a study of metastatic and nonmetastatic thyroid tumors. TCRdb reanalyzed the PCR reads with MiXCR. This repertoire shows roughly 16,000 clones, about 23% found once; its top ten account for 8.5% to 12%. Thyroid surgery took place with no prior treatment in any patient. The sequencing sample was made of adjacent normal tissue. These TCRs come from a female donor with papillary thyroid cancer or a benign thyroid nodule (not recorded which). Some clones in this sample may be carry-over from other donors' samples.

This clone was found a few times. The chain is built from TRBV6-1 and TRBJ1-1; D is unresolved. CDR1 and CDR2 (germline): MNHNS, SASEGT. The CDR3 has 12 amino acids. Between the trimmed V and J ends, which lost 0 bases and 6 bases, there was a span of 5 bases. CDR3 loop: CASSEAWAEAFF. The CDR3 DNA is TGTGCCAGCAGTGAAGCGTGGGCTGAAGCTTTCTTT.

V is TRBV5-6 and J is TRBJ1-5; D gene uncertain. The CDR3 runs to 17 residues. Germline V CDR1 and CDR2: SGHDT, YYEEEE. V was cut by 5 bases and J by 2 bases, with 20 bases left in between. The CDR3 sequence is CASSRGLGWSGNQPQHF. In nucleotides, the CDR3 is TGTGCCAGCAGTCGAGGGCTCGGCTGGTCCGGCAATCAGCCCCAGCATTTT.

A few counts support this clone. V usage is TRBV30 and J usage is TRBJ2-7, with 9 bases that match TRBD1. CDR1 is GTSNPN and CDR2 is SVGIG in the germline V gene (reference sequence). This CDR3 is 14 amino acids long. The J segment lost 2 bases and the V segment lost 3 bases, leaving 5 bases of the junction unmatched. CDR3 nucleotide sequence: TGTGCCTGGAGGGAGGGACAGGGACCCTACGAGCAGTACTTC. Its translation: CAWREGQGPYEQYF.

This rearrangement joins TRBV6-2 or TRBV6-3 to TRBJ1-1; D gene uncertain. From germline, CDR1 is MNHEY and CDR2 SVGEGT. Trimming left V 2 bases short and J 3 bases short, with 4 bases between. The CDR3 has 12 amino acids. The CDR3 loop is CASSYRDTEAFF. The CDR3 DNA sequence: TGTGCCAGCAGTTACAGAGACACTGAAGCTTTCTTT.